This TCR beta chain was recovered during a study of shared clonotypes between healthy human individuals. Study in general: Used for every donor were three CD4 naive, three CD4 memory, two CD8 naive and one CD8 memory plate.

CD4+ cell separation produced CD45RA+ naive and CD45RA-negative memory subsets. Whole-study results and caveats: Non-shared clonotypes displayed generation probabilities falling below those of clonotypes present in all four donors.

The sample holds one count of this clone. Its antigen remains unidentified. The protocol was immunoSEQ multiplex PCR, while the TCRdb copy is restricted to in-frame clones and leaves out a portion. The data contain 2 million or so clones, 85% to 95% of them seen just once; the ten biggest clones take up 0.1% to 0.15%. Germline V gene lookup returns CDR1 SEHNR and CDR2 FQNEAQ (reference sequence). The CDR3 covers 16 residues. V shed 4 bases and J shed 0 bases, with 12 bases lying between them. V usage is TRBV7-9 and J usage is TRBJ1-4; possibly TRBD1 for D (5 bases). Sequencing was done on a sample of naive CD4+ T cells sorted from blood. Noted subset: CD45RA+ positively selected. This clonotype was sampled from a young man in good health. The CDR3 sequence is CASSWDGEATNEKLFF. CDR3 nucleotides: TGTGCCAGCAGCTGGGACGGTGAGGCAACTAATGAAAAACTGTTTTTT.